These 2 T cell receptor beta chains came from one sample sequenced in a study of neurological immune-mediated disorders. The time point is: technical triplicate 3. TCRdb processed the 5' RACE reads anew with MiXCR; each CDR3 protein has one entry. The sample records 25,000 to 30,000 distinct CDR3 sequences, less than 20% being singletons. Sequencing used CD4+ T cells from blood. These receptor sequences come from a female donor with HTLV-1-associated myelopathy (HAM/TSP).

There are many counts of this clonotype. The rearrangement uses TRBV20-1 and TRBJ2-7; no definite D call. V was trimmed by 3 bases and J by 4 bases, leaving 16 bases between them. This CDR3 has 14 amino acids. In germline, CDR1 is DFQATT, CDR2 SNEGSKA (reference sequence). The CDR3 DNA reads TGCAGTGCTAGTGACCCCGGCGCCGGATACGAGCAGTACTTC. Protein sequence: CSASDPGAGYEQYF.

At least ten counts were recorded for this clonotype. The gene calls are TRBV7-3 and TRBJ2-5, with 10 positions matching TRBD2. Germline V lookup: CDR1 SGHTA, CDR2 FQGTGA. The CDR3 loop spans 15 amino acids. V was clipped by 5 bases and J by 5 bases; unmatched bases: 8. The CDR3 loop is CASSRSGGARETQYF. CDR3 nucleotides: TGTGCCAGCAGCCGCAGCGGGGGGGCCCGGGAGACCCAGTACTTC.